The clone carrying this TCR beta chain was seen more than once but under ten times. Each CDR3 protein is one row after TCRdb ran MiXCR on the RT-PCR reads. The sample holds about 680,000 distinct CDR3 sequences, around 14% seen once. In germline, CDR1 is SGHDT, CDR2 YYEEEE. With 0 bases removed from V and 0 bases from J, the gap between germline ends came to 13 bases. The CDR3 sequence is 17 residues long. This receptor was obtained from a female donor in good health, serving as a healthy control. Sequencing was carried out using memory CD4+ T cells from blood. The chain joins TRBV5-6 to TRBJ2-1; D may be TRBD1 (6 bases). CDR3 amino acids: CASSLAKGHSSYNEQFF. The CDR3 coding sequence is TGTGCCAGCAGCTTGGCCAAGGGACATAGCTCCTACAATGAGCAGTTCTTC.